This is a list of T cell receptor beta chains from one sample in a study of T cells in Graves' hyperthyroidism and ophthalmopathy. TCRdb analysed the multiplex PCR reads with MiXCR anew, one entry per CDR3 protein. Of more than 300,000 distinct CDR3 sequences in the sample, approximately 13% were seen once. Specimen: blood. The source is a young woman with Graves' hyperthyroidism. CDR3s include the opening cysteine and the closing phenylalanine or tryptophan. Each record gives: V gene, D gene, clone size, J gene, CDR3 DNA, CDR3 protein. The D gene is left open where the match is weak. Only part of the rows carry a size: once, few, many, or a class if the clone is expanded.

v_gene: TRBV20-1
d_gene: .
abundance: many
j_gene: TRBJ2-7
CDR3nt: TGCAGTGCTACCCCACAGGGATCATTCTACGAGCAGTACTTC
CDR3aa: CSATPQGSFYEQYF

v_gene: TRBV11-2
d_gene: TRBD2
abundance: .
j_gene: TRBJ2-1
CDR3nt: TGTGCCAGCAGCCGCGGGGGGGCCAGGTCCTACAATGAGCAGTTCTTC
CDR3aa: CASSRGGARSYNEQFF

v_gene: TRBV6-2/TRBV6-3
d_gene: .
abundance: once
j_gene: TRBJ2-1
CDR3nt: TGTGCCAGCAGTGTTGCCTACAATGAGCAGTTCTTC
CDR3aa: CASSVAYNEQFF

v_gene: TRBV20-1
d_gene: TRBD2
abundance: .
j_gene: TRBJ2-1
CDR3nt: TGCAGTGCTAGAGATATACGACTAGCGGAATACAATGAGCAGTTCTTC
CDR3aa: CSARDIRLAEYNEQFF

v_gene: TRBV7-9
d_gene: TRBD2
abundance: many
j_gene: TRBJ2-5
CDR3nt: TGTGCCAGCACGCGAGCGGGAGTGGAGGAGACCCAGTACTTC
CDR3aa: CASTRAGVEETQYF

v_gene: TRBV7-8
d_gene: .
abundance: few
j_gene: TRBJ2-1
CDR3nt: TGTGCCAGCAGCTTGGTAGGCAGGGGTTTTAGTCTTCGTTCGAATGAGCAGTTCTTC
CDR3aa: CASSLVGRGFSLRSNEQFF

v_gene: TRBV11-2
d_gene: .
abundance: .
j_gene: TRBJ2-1
CDR3nt: TGTGCCAGCGGACCCCAAGGTCTTAGCGTTAACAATGAGCAGTTCTTC
CDR3aa: CASGPQGLSVNNEQFF

v_gene: TRBV28
d_gene: .
abundance: many
j_gene: TRBJ2-5
CDR3nt: TGTGCCAGCAGCCCTCCACGCACGGTCGGGCGATTACGTTTGGAGTACTTC
CDR3aa: CASSPPRTVGRLRLEYF

v_gene: TRBV19
d_gene: .
abundance: .
j_gene: TRBJ2-1
CDR3nt: TGTGCCAGTAGTATAGAGGGGGACAATGAGCAGTTCTTC
CDR3aa: CASSIEGDNEQFF

v_gene: TRBV20-1
d_gene: .
abundance: many
j_gene: TRBJ1-1
CDR3nt: TGCAGTGCTAGAGAAGCGGGGCCGGCTTTCTTT
CDR3aa: CSAREAGPAFF